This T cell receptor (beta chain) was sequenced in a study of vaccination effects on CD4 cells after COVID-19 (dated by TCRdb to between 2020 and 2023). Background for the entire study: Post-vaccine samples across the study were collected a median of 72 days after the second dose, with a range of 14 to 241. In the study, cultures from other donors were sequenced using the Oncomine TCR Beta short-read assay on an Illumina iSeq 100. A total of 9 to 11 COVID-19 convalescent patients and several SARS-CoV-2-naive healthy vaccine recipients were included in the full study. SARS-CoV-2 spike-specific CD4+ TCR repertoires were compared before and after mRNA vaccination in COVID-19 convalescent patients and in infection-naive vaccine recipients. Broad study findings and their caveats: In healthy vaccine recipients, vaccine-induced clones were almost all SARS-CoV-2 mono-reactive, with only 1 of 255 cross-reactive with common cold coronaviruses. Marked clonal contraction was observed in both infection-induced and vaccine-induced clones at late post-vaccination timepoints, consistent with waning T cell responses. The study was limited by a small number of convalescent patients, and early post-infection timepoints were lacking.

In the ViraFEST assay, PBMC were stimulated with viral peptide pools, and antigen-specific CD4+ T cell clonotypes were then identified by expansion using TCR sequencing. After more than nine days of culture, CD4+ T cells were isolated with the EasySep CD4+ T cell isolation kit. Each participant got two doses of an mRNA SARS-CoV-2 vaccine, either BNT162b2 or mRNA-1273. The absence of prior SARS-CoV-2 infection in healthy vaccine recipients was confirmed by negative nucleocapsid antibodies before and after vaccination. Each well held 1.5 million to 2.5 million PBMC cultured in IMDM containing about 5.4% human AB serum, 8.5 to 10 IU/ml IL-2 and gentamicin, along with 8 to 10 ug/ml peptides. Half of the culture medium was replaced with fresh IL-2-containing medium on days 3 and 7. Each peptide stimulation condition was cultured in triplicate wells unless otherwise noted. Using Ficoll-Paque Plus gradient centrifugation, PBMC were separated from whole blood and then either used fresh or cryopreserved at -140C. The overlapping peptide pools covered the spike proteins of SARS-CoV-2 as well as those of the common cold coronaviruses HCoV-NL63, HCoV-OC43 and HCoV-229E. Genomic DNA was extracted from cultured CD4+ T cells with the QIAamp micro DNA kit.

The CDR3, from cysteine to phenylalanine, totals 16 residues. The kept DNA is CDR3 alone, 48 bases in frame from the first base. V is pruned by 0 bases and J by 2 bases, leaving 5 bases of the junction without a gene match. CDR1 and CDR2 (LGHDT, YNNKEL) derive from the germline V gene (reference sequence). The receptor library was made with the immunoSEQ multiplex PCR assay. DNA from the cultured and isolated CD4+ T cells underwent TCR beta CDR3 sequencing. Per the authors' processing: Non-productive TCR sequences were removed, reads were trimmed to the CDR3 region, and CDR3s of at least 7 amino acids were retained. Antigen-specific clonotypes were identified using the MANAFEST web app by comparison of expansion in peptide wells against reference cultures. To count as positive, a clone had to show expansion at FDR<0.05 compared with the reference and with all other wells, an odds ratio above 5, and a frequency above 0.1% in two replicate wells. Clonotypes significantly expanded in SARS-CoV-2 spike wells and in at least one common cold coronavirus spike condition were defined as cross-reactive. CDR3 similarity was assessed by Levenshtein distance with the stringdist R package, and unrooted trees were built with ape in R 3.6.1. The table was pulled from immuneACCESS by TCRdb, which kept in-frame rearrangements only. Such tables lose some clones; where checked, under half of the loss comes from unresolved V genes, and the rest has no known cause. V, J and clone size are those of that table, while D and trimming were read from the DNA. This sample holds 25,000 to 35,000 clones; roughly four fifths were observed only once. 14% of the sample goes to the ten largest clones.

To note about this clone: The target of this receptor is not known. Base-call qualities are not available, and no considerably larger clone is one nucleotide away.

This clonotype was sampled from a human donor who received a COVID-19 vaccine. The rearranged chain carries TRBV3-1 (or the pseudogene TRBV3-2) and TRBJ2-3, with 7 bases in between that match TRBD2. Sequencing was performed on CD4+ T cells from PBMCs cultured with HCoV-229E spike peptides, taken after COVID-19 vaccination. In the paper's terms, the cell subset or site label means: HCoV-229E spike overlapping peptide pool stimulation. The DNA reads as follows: TGTGCCAGCAGCCAAGATTGGGGGGGAGACACAGATACGCAGTATTTT. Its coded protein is CASSQDWGGDTDTQYF.